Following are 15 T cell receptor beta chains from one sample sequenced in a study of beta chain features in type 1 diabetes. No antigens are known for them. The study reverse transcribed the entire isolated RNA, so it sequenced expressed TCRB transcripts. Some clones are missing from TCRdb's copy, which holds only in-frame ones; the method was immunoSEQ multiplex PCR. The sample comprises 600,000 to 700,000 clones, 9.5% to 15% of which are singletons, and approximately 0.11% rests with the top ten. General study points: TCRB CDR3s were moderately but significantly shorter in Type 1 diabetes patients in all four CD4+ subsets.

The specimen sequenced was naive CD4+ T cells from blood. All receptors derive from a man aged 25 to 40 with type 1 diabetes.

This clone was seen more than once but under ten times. CDR3 region: CSVEPTTGNEQFF. In nucleotides, the CDR3 is TGCAGCGTTGAGCCCACGACTGGGAATGAGCAGTTCTTC. This chain uses TRBV29-1 with TRBJ2-1; D ambiguous. The germline CDR1 and CDR2 sequences are SQVTM and ANQGSEA. V lost 3 bases and J 7 bases, leaving 13 bases between the germline ends. CDR3 size: 13 residues.

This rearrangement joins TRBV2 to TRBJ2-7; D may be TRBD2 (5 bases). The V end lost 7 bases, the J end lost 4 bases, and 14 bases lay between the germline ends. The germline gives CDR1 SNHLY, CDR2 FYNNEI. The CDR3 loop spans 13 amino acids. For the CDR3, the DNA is TGTGCCAGCAATCCGGGGAGTTGGTACGAGCAGTACTTC. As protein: CASNPGSWYEQYF.

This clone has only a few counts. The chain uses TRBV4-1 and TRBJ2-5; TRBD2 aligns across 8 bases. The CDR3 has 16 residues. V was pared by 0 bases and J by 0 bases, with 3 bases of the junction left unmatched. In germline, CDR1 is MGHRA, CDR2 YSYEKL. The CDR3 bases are TGCGCCAGCAGCCAAGAAACTAGCGGTTACCAAGAGACCCAGTACTTC. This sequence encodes CASSQETSGYQETQYF.

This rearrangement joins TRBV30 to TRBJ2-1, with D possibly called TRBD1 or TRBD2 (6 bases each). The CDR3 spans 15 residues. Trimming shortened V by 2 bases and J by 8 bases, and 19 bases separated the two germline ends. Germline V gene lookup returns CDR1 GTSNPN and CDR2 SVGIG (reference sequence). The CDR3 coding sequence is TGTGCCTGGAGTAAGGAGGGGGTGGCTTCCGATGAGCAGTTCTTC. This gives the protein CAWSKEGVASDEQFF.

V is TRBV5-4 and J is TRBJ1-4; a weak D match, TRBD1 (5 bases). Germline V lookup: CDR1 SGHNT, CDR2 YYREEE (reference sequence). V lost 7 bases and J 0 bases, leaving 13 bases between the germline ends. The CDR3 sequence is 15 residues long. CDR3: CASSRGTATNEKLFF. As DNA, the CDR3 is TGTGCCAGCTCTAGAGGGACGGCAACTAATGAAAAACTGTTTTTT.

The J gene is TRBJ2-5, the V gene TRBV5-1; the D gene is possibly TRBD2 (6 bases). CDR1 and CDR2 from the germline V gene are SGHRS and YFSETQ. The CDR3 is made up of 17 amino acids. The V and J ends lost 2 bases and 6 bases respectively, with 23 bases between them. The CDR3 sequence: CASSLIGGAPTTKTQYF. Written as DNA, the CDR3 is TGCGCCAGCAGCTTAATTGGCGGGGCCCCGACCACGAAGACCCAGTACTTC. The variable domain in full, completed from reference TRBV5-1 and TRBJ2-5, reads KAGVTQTPRYLIKTRGQQVTLSCSPISGHRSVSWYQQTPGQGLQFLFEYFSETQRNKGNFPGRFSGRQFSNSRSEMNVSTLELGDSALYLCASSLIGGAPTTKTQYFGPGTRLLVL.

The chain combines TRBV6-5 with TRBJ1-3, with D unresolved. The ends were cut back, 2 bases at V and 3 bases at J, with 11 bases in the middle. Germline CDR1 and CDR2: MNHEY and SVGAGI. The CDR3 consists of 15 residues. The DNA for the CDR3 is TGTGCCAGCAGTTACACGAGAGGGTATGGAAACACCATATATTTT. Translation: CASSYTRGYGNTIYF.

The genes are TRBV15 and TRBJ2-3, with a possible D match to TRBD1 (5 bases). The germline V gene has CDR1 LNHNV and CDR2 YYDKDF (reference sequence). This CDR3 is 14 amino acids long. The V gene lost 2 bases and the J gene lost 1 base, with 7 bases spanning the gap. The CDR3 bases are TGTGCCACCAGCAGAATACAGGGCACAGATACGCAGTATTTT. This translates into CATSRIQGTDTQYF.

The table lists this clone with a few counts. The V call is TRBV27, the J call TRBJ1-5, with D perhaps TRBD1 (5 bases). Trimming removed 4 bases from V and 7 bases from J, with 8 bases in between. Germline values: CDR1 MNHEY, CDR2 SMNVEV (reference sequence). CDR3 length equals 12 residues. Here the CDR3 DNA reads TGTGCCAGCAGTTATGGGGGACAGCCCCAGCATTTT. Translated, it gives CASSYGGQPQHF.

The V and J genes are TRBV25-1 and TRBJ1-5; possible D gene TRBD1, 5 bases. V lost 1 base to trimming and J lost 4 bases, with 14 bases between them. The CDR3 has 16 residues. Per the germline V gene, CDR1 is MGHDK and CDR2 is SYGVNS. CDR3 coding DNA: TGTGCCAGCAGTGAATCTGGCAAGGGGACTAATCAGCCCCAGCATTTT. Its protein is CASSESGKGTNQPQHF.

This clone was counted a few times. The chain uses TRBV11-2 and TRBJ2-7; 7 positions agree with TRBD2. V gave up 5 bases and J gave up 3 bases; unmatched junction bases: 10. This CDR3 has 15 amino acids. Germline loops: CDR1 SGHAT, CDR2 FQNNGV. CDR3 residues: CASSISGAGYYEQYF. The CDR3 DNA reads TGTGCCAGCAGCATCAGCGGGGCCGGGTACTACGAGCAGTACTTC.

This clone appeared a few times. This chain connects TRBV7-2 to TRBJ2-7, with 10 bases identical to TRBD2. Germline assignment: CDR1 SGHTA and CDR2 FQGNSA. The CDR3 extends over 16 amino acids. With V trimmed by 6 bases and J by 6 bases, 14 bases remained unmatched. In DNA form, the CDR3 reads TGTGCCAGCAGTCCTCGGGCTAGCGGGGGTGTAAGCGAGCAGTACTTC. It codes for CASSPRASGGVSEQYF.

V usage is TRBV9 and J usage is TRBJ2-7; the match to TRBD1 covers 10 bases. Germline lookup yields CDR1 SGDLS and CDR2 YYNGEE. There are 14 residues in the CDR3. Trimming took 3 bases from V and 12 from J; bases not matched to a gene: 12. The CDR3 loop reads CASSEGPGTGVAYF. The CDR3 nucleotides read TGTGCCAGCAGCGAGGGCCCCGGGACAGGGGTCGCGTACTTC.

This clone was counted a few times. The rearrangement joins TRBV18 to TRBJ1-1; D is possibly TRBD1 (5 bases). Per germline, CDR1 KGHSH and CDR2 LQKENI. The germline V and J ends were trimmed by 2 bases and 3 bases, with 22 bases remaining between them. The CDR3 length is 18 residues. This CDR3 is CASSPLSQGGIGDTEAFF. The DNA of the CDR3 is TGTGCCAGCTCACCATTAAGTCAGGGAGGTATTGGGGACACTGAAGCTTTCTTT.

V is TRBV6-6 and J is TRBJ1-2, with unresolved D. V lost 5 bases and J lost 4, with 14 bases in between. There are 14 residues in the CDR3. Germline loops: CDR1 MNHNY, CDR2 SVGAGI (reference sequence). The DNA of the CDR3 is TGTGCCAGCAGTAAACGGGCCAGTCCCTATGGCTACACCTTC. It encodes CASSKRASPYGYTF.